These 31 T cell receptor beta chains came from one sample sequenced in a study of identical twins (dated by TCRdb to 2015 to 2016). Libraries were made using 5' RACE. Sequencing was carried out with an Illumina HiSeq 2000. TCRdb trimmed public reads at Q25 via fastp, called clones via MiXCR and kept in-frame beta chains. Rows with a matching CDR3 protein are joined into one entry that keeps the most common DNA and genes. The sample table records a few hundred thousand distinct CDR3 sequences; roughly 15% of these occur just once. Of the sample, about 0.47% is held by the ten largest clones. The sample was also linked to a second study, of yellow fever vaccine responses in identical twins.

The sample comprised CD4+ T cells sorted from blood. The receptors stem from a woman aged 18 to 35 in good health.

The chain recombines TRBV11-2 with TRBJ2-6, with 8 positions matching TRBD1. The CDR3 contains 20 residues. Germline assignment: CDR1 SGHAT and CDR2 FQNNGV. V shed 2 bases, J shed 0 bases, and the junction held 12 bases outside the gene matches. In DNA, the CDR3 is TGTGCCAGCAGCTTAAGCACCCGGACAGGGACAAGCTCTGGGGCCAACGTCCTGACTTTC. Amino acids: CASSLSTRTGTSSGANVLTF. Full variable domain (missing parts from reference TRBV11-2 and TRBJ2-6): EAGVAQSPRYKIIEKRQSVAFWCNPISGHATLYWYQQILGQGPKLLIQFQNNGVVDDSQLPKDRFSAERLKGVDSTLKIQPAKLEDSAVYLCASSLSTRTGTSSGANVLTFGAGSRLTVL.

CDR3 coding DNA: TGCGCCAGCAGCCCGGAGGTAGGGAACGAGCAGTACTTC. Residues: CASSPEVGNEQYF. J is TRBJ2-7 and V is TRBV5-1; D is possibly TRBD2 (5 bases). The CDR3 has 13 residues. The germline CDR1 and CDR2 sequences are SGHRS and YFSETQ. Trimming took off 4 bases at V and 5 bases at J, with 13 bases between the two ends.

The rearrangement uses TRBV10-3 and TRBJ2-6; tentative D call: TRBD1 (6 bases). CDR1 is ENHRY, CDR2 SYGVKD, per germline. The CDR3 is made up of 20 amino acids. V was clipped by 6 bases and J by 4 bases, with 28 bases between them. The DNA of the CDR3 is TGTGCCATCAGCCCTCAGGGCAGGGGACAACATCGTCTAGGGGCCAACGTCCTGACTTTC. It specifies CAISPQGRGQHRLGANVLTF.

There are a few counts of this clonotype. The rearrangement uses TRBV6-1 and TRBJ1-5; D gene ambiguous. CDR3 length: 11 amino acids. Germline V gene data show CDR1 as MNHNS and CDR2 as SASEGT. Trimming took 4 bases from V and 4 from J, leaving 2 bases between them. The CDR3 here is CASSGNQPQHF. CDR3 sequence (DNA): TGTGCCAGCAGTGGGAATCAGCCCCAGCATTTT.

This clonotype turned up a few times. The chain recombines TRBV4-1 with TRBJ2-1; D perhaps matches TRBD2 (5 bases). From germline, CDR1 is MGHRA and CDR2 YSYEKL. Trimming left V 3 bases short and J 4 bases short, with 13 bases between. The CDR3 length is 15 residues. The CDR3, as DNA: TGCGCCAGCAGCCACCCGGTCCGGGGTTACAATGAGCAGTTCTTC. Its protein product is CASSHPVRGYNEQFF.

The chain couples TRBV10-3 to TRBJ2-5; 12 bases agree with TRBD2. CDR1 ENHRY and CDR2 SYGVKD come from the germline V gene. V was clipped by 6 bases and J by 0 bases; unmatched bases: 2. The CDR3 extends over 15 amino acids. The CDR3 sequence: CAIRTSGGNQETQYF. Here the CDR3 DNA reads TGTGCCATCAGAACTAGCGGGGGGAACCAAGAGACCCAGTACTTC.

This sequence joins TRBV7-9 and TRBJ2-5; 7 bases fit TRBD1. CDR3 size: 14 residues. J was trimmed by 4 bases and V by 5 bases; bases with no gene match: 7. CDR1 is SEHNR and CDR2 is FQNEAQ in the germline V gene (reference sequence). The CDR3 reads CASSETRQGETQYF. Here the CDR3 DNA reads TGTGCCAGCAGCGAGACCCGACAGGGAGAGACCCAGTACTTC. The variable domain in full, completed from reference TRBV7-9 and TRBJ2-5, reads DTGVSQNPRHKITKRGQNVTFRCDPISEHNRLYWYRQTLGQGPEFLTYFQNEAQLEKSRLLSDRFSAERPKGSFSTLEIQRTEQGDSAMYLCASSETRQGETQYFGPGTRLLVL.

The V and J genes are TRBV29-1 and TRBJ2-7, with no clear D. The CDR3 is made up of 12 amino acids. V lost 4 bases to trimming and J lost 5 bases, with 12 bases between them. From germline, CDR1 is SQVTM and CDR2 ANQGSEA. CDR3 protein: CSVGMDPNEQYF. Written as DNA, the CDR3 is TGCAGCGTTGGTATGGACCCTAACGAGCAGTACTTC.

This clonotype was counted ten times or more. The chain carries TRBV7-9 and TRBJ2-3; 8 nucleotides align to TRBD2. V trimming: 3 bases; J trimming: 4 bases; junction bases outside the gene matches: 3. The CDR3 is 14 residues long. Germline V gene sequence: CDR1 SEHNR, CDR2 FQNEAQ (reference sequence). CDR3 in DNA: TGTGCCAGCAGCTTCGGACTAGCCCCAGATACGCAGTATTTT. Encoded protein: CASSFGLAPDTQYF.

This clonotype turned up a few times. The chain joins TRBV7-2 to TRBJ1-5, with TRBD1 as a possible D gene (5 bases). Trimming took 7 bases from V and 3 from J, leaving 13 bases between them. This CDR3 contains 14 residues. CDR1 SGHTA and CDR2 FQGNSA come from the germline V gene. The CDR3 DNA reads TGTGCCAGCACCGAGGGACGGTACAATCAGCCCCAGCATTTT. It codes for CASTEGRYNQPQHF.

The table lists this clonotype with a few counts. The rearrangement links TRBV6-4 to TRBJ2-1; TRBD2 agrees at 7 bases. Germline lookup yields CDR1 MRHNA and CDR2 SNTAGT. The CDR3 contains 16 residues. Trimming removed 3 bases from V and 0 bases from J; junction bases left unmatched: 5. This CDR3 is CASSELATSSYNEQFF. In DNA form, the CDR3 reads TGTGCCAGCAGTGAACTAGCGACTAGCTCCTACAATGAGCAGTTCTTC.

The rearrangement uses TRBV6-2 or TRBV6-3 and TRBJ2-1; 7 nucleotides align to TRBD2. CDR1 and CDR2 (germline): MNHEY, SVGEGT. This CDR3 contains 16 residues. J was trimmed by 7 bases and V by 5 bases; bases with no gene match: 14. CDR3 amino acids: CASSPYPGGDPNEQFF. In DNA form, the CDR3 reads TGTGCCAGCAGTCCGTACCCGGGGGGTGATCCAAATGAGCAGTTCTTC.

This clonotype has a count of ten or more. The V gene is TRBV4-1, the J gene TRBJ1-4; no definite D call. Germline V gives CDR1 MGHRA, CDR2 YSYEKL. Trimming left V 1 base short and J 8 bases short, with 14 bases between. The CDR3 totals 15 residues. This CDR3 is CASSQVYGVYEKLFF. The CDR3 DNA is TGCGCCAGCAGCCAAGTTTATGGGGTATACGAAAAACTGTTTTTT.

V and J are TRBV19 and TRBJ2-1, with 7 bases matching TRBD2. Germline CDR1 LNHDA, CDR2 SQIVND (reference sequence). The CDR3 has 17 amino acids. With 6 bases clipped from V and 0 bases from J, the junction kept 11 bases outside the gene matches. The CDR3 DNA reads as TGTGCCAGTAGGGCGCGGAGCGGGGACCTCTCCTACAATGAGCAGTTCTTC. This encodes CASRARSGDLSYNEQFF.

On this clonotype itself: A junction boundary mismatches the germline segment, possibly from a read error. The V gene is TRBV19, the J gene TRBJ2-7; a possible D gene is TRBD2 (6 bases). Looked up from germline, CDR1 is LNHDA and CDR2 is SQIVND (reference sequence). The CDR3 sequence is 15 residues long. CDR3 protein: CACSLTGTSSYEQYF. The CDR3 DNA is TGTGCCTGTAGCCTCACCGGGACTTCCTCCTACGAGCAGTACTTC. Supplemented by reference TRBV19 and TRBJ2-7, the full variable domain reads DGGITQSPKYLFRKEGQNVTLSCEQNLNHDAMYWYRQDPGQGLRLIYYSQIVNDFQKGDIAEGYSVSREKKESFPLTVTSAQKNPTAFYLCACSLTGTSSYEQYFGPGTRLTVT.

V and J are TRBV12-3 or TRBV12-4 and TRBJ2-2; 10 bases are a match to TRBD2. The CDR3 covers 16 residues. V lost 5 bases, J lost 5 bases, and 8 bases stayed unmatched. The CDR3 sequence: CASSPIAGGPTGELFF. The CDR3 DNA sequence: TGTGCCAGCAGTCCCATAGCGGGAGGACCTACCGGGGAGCTGTTTTTT.

The table lists this clonotype with a few counts. V usage is TRBV20-1 and J usage is TRBJ2-1; 7 bases line up with TRBD1. CDR1 is DFQATT, CDR2 SNEGSKA, per germline (reference sequence). V was pared by 7 bases and J by 7 bases, with 13 bases of the junction left unmatched. The CDR3 spans 14 residues. CDR3 amino acids: CSGTTGSRTNEQFF. For the CDR3, the DNA is TGCAGTGGAACGACAGGGTCTCGGACAAATGAGCAGTTCTTC.

This chain connects TRBV12-3 or TRBV12-4 to TRBJ2-7, with 7 bases matching TRBD2. This CDR3 has 16 amino acids. With V trimmed by 2 bases and J by 2 bases, 9 bases remained unmatched. In DNA form, the CDR3 reads TGTGCCAGCAGTTTATATGGGGGGAGGGCCCCCTACGAGCAGTACTTC. Residues: CASSLYGGRAPYEQYF.

There are a few counts of this clonotype. This chain joins TRBV7-2 and TRBJ1-4; D remains unclear. The V gene lost 2 bases and the J gene lost 5 bases, with 15 bases spanning the gap. The germline gives CDR1 SGHTA, CDR2 FQGNSA. This CDR3 has 16 amino acids. This chain's CDR3 is CASSLTAGVGNEKLFF. As DNA, the CDR3 is TGTGCCAGCAGCTTAACTGCCGGCGTGGGGAATGAAAAACTGTTTTTT.

A few counts support this clonotype. The rearrangement uses TRBV11-3 and TRBJ2-7; 10 nucleotides align to TRBD2. CDR1 SGHNT and CDR2 YENEEA come from the germline V gene. The ends lost 5 bases at V and 3 bases at J; junction bases unmatched: 7. The CDR3 has 15 amino acids. This CDR3 is CASSGGLASLYEQYF. The CDR3, as DNA: TGTGCCAGCAGCGGGGGACTAGCGAGCCTCTACGAGCAGTACTTC.

This chain connects TRBV20-1 to TRBJ2-5, with 16 bases lining up with TRBD2. V lost 5 bases to trimming and J lost 5 bases; unmatched junction nucleotides: 5. CDR1 and CDR2 from the germline V gene are DFQATT and SNEGSKA (reference sequence). The CDR3 length is 15 residues. CDR3 nucleotide sequence: TGCAGTGCTCCGGGACTAGCGGGGGGGGGTGAGACCCAGTACTTC. Translating gives CSAPGLAGGGETQYF.

This clonotype showed up just a few times. The chain employs TRBV5-1 and TRBJ1-2, with 8 bases aligning to TRBD1. CDR1 and CDR2 from the germline V gene are SGHRS and YFSETQ. This CDR3 comprises 15 residues. V was pared by 4 bases and J by 2 bases, with 7 bases of the junction left unmatched. CDR3 sequence (DNA): TGCGCCAGCAGCGGGGCGGGACAGGCGAACTATGGCTACACCTTC. Protein: CASSGAGQANYGYTF.

This clonotype has a handful of counts. V usage is TRBV6-5 and J usage is TRBJ2-2; 10 bases match TRBD2. CDR1 is MNHEY and CDR2 is SVGAGI in the germline V gene. CDR3 length equals 15 residues. J was trimmed by 6 bases and V by 2 bases; bases with no gene match: 3. This CDR3 reads CASSYASGGSGELFF. The CDR3 DNA sequence: TGTGCCAGCAGTTACGCTAGCGGGGGTTCCGGGGAGCTGTTTTTT.

This clonotype was observed a handful of times. The chain links TRBV6-2 or TRBV6-3 to TRBJ2-5, with TRBD2 matching over 7 bases. V lost 7 bases to trimming and J lost 2 bases; unmatched junction nucleotides: 16. CDR3 length: 17 amino acids. CDR1 is MNHEY, CDR2 SVGEGT, per germline. CDR3: CASNQLRGLSYQETQYF. CDR3 bases: TGTGCCAGCAATCAACTGCGGGGACTATCATATCAAGAGACCCAGTACTTC.

The V and J genes are TRBV29-1 and TRBJ2-7, with TRBD1 matching over 8 bases. CDR1 and CDR2 (germline): SQVTM, ANQGSEA. The CDR3 has 14 amino acids. The ends lost 4 bases at V and 2 bases at J; junction bases unmatched: 7. CDR3 sequence reads: CSVGRGQGTYEQYF. DNA for the CDR3: TGCAGCGTTGGGCGAGGACAGGGTACCTACGAGCAGTACTTC.

The chain links TRBV9 to TRBJ2-5; tentatively, D is TRBD2 (6 bases). The CDR3 sequence is 14 residues long. Germline V gene lookup returns CDR1 SGDLS and CDR2 YYNGEE. The V and J ends lost 4 bases and 3 bases respectively, with 13 bases between them. CDR3 DNA sequence: TGTGCCAGCAGCATTGGGGGACTCAAAGAGACCCAGTACTTC. Protein product: CASSIGGLKETQYF.

The CDR3 nucleotides read TGTGCCAGCAGTGAACAATGGGACAGCTCCTACGAGCAGTACGTC. This sequence encodes CASSEQWDSSYEQYV. The rearrangement links TRBV28 to TRBJ2-7, with 7 bases matching TRBD1. V dropped 5 bases and J dropped 0; count of bases not matched to a gene: 7. In germline, CDR1 is MDHEN, CDR2 SYDVKM. This CDR3 is built from 15 residues.

The sample holds a few counts of this clonotype. The chain combines TRBV10-3 with TRBJ2-3; TRBD2 matches at 11 bases. V lost 6 bases, J lost 5 bases, and 1 base stayed unmatched. Per the germline V gene, CDR1 is ENHRY and CDR2 is SYGVKD. CDR3 length: 13 amino acids. The CDR3 nucleotides are TGTGCCATCAGAGGACTAGCGGGAGATACGCAGTATTTT. Its translation is CAIRGLAGDTQYF.

This chain joins TRBV19 and TRBJ2-7, with TRBD2 identical over 8 bases. Trimming cost V 6 bases and J 2 bases; bases outside gene matches: 9. Germline V gene lookup returns CDR1 LNHDA and CDR2 SQIVND (reference sequence). The CDR3 sequence is 15 residues long. In DNA form, the CDR3 reads TGTGCCAGTAGAAATGGGGCTAGCGGGCCCTACGAGCAGTACTTC. This sequence encodes CASRNGASGPYEQYF.

This clonotype was counted between two and nine times. The V and J genes are TRBV20-1 and TRBJ1-2; 7 bases align to TRBD1. The CDR3 runs 12 residues. The ends lost 5 bases at V and 4 bases at J; junction bases unmatched: 4. The germline V gene encodes CDR1 DFQATT and CDR2 SNEGSKA (reference sequence). The CDR3 sequence is CSAGGQSYGYTF. The DNA for the CDR3 is TGCAGTGCTGGGGGACAGAGCTATGGCTACACCTTC.

This clonotype occurred a few times. This sequence joins TRBV11-1 and TRBJ1-1; no firm D call. Looked up from germline, CDR1 is SGHAT and CDR2 is FQDESV (reference sequence). With 6 bases removed from V and 1 base from J, the gap between germline ends came to 9 bases. CDR3 length: 13 residues. As DNA, the CDR3 is TGTGCCAGCAGGTTGGAAACGAACACTGAAGCTTTCTTT. Amino acids: CASRLETNTEAFF.